The 24 T cell receptor beta chains listed next were all sequenced from one sample in a study of cytomegalovirus exposure and HLA in healthy donors. The PCR contained 60 Vbeta and 13 Jbeta primers. Clones were sequenced by immunoSEQ multiplex PCR, and TCRdb holds only the in-frame ones, with some missing. The sample has 100,000 to 150,000 clones, more than 75% seen once. Sequencing used PBMCs. These receptors originate from a man aged 18 to 35 in good health and CMV-seronegative.

CDR3 sequence reads: CASSLPQGGGTEAFF. The CDR3 region has the DNA TGTGCCAGCAGCTTACCCCAGGGAGGGGGCACTGAAGCTTTCTTT. This chain joins TRBV7-9 and TRBJ1-1; a weak D match, TRBD1 (6 bases). Deletions cut 2 bases from V and 4 bases from J, with 14 bases between. The V gene's germline CDR1 is SEHNR and CDR2 FQNEAQ (reference sequence). The CDR3 is 15 residues long.

The chain has TRBV6-5 and TRBJ2-7; D possibly corresponds to TRBD2 (5 bases). CDR1 MNHEY and CDR2 SVGAGI come from the germline V gene. The CDR3 runs to 14 residues. The V and J ends lost 4 bases and 0 bases respectively, with 10 bases between them. The CDR3 here is CASSLRASSYEQYF. The CDR3, as DNA: TGTGCCAGCAGTTTGCGGGCCAGCTCCTACGAGCAGTACTTC.

The CDR3 nucleotides read TGTGCCAGCAGCCAAGAGGACAGGGGGGCAGATACGCAGTATTTT. This codes for CASSQEDRGADTQYF. This sequence joins TRBV4-2 and TRBJ2-3; TRBD1 agrees at 10 bases. CDR1 is LGHNA, CDR2 YNFKEQ, per germline. J lost 4 bases, V lost 0 bases, and 1 base had no gene match. The CDR3 extends over 15 amino acids.

This chain uses TRBV6-5 with TRBJ1-1, with TRBD1 matching over 7 bases. Losses at the gene ends were 7 bases for V and 6 bases for J; bases not matched to a gene: 8. CDR1 and CDR2 (germline): MNHEY, SVGAGI. The CDR3 covers 13 residues. The CDR3 sequence: CASKGQVSSEAFF. CDR3 sequence (DNA): TGTGCCAGCAAAGGACAGGTATCCTCTGAAGCTTTCTTT.

The V gene is TRBV4-1, the J gene TRBJ2-7; no clear D gene. Trimming stripped 0 bases from V and 4 bases from J, with 4 bases between. The germline gives CDR1 MGHRA, CDR2 YSYEKL. This CDR3 has 12 residues. CDR3 protein: CASSQDYYEQYF. The CDR3 bases are TGCGCCAGCAGCCAAGATTATTACGAGCAGTACTTC.

The chain carries TRBV6-5 and TRBJ2-7, with D tentatively TRBD1 (5 bases). Germline V gene lookup returns CDR1 MNHEY and CDR2 SVGAGI. CDR3 length: 12 residues. V lost 7 bases, J lost 3 bases, and 10 bases lay in between. CDR3 protein: CASTSDSYEQYF. The CDR3 coding sequence is TGTGCCAGCACCTCCGACAGCTACGAGCAGTACTTC.

This chain joins TRBV27 and TRBJ2-5; 7 nucleotides line up with TRBD2. Judging by the DNA end, TRBJ2-7 fits better; the J call may be wrong. In germline, CDR1 is MNHEY, CDR2 SMNVEV (reference sequence). CDR3 length: 13 residues. The chain's CDR3 is CAPKMGGTYEQYF. CDR3 nucleotide sequence: TGTGCCCCCAAAATGGGGGGGACCTACGAGCAGTACTTC.

This chain joins TRBV5-1 and TRBJ2-1; 9 nucleotides match TRBD2. The ends lost 0 bases at V and 6 bases at J; junction bases unmatched: 7. CDR1 is SGHRS and CDR2 is YFSETQ in the germline V gene. The CDR3 length is 16 residues. The CDR3 spells CASSLVGGGAGNEQFF. The DNA of the CDR3 is TGCGCCAGCAGCTTGGTCGGCGGGGGGGCGGGCAATGAGCAGTTCTTC.

The genes are TRBV6-5 and TRBJ1-1; D is ambiguous. Germline CDR1 and CDR2: MNHEY and SVGAGI. V lost 0 bases, J lost 4 bases, and 9 bases lay in between. The CDR3 totals 14 residues. The CDR3 DNA is TGTGCCAGCAGTTACTCGCCGGGGAGCACTGAAGCTTTCTTT. It yields the protein CASSYSPGSTEAFF.

V usage is TRBV6-1 and J usage is TRBJ2-1, with 9 bases fitting TRBD1. This CDR3 comprises 15 residues. The junction had 5 bases not matched to a gene; V was cut back by 2 bases and J by 6 bases. Germline V gives CDR1 MNHNS, CDR2 SASEGT. This CDR3 is CASSEPETGGNEQFF. CDR3 nucleotide sequence: TGTGCCAGCAGTGAACCCGAGACAGGGGGCAATGAGCAGTTCTTC.

This chain connects TRBV12-5 to TRBJ1-5; D is unresolved. Germline CDR1 and CDR2: LGHNT and FRNRAP. V lost 1 base to trimming and J lost 6 bases, with 7 bases between them. This CDR3 has 13 amino acids. Written as DNA, the CDR3 is TGTGCTAGTGGTTTGGAAAGGAGTCAGCCCCAGCATTTT. This encodes CASGLERSQPQHF.

V and J are TRBV6-5 and TRBJ2-7; tentative D call: TRBD2 (5 bases). Deletions cut 0 bases from V and 2 bases from J, with 11 bases between. The V gene's germline CDR1 is MNHEY and CDR2 SVGAGI. The CDR3 runs 15 residues. The CDR3 sequence is CASSYSFDYAYEQYF. CDR3 nucleotide sequence: TGTGCCAGCAGTTACTCGTTCGACTACGCCTACGAGCAGTACTTC.

The chain joins TRBV6-1 to TRBJ2-7, with D unclear. This CDR3 is 12 amino acids long. V lost 4 bases and J 1 base, leaving 5 bases between the germline ends. Germline-derived CDR1 and CDR2 are MNHNS and SASEGT. The CDR3 loop is CASSALSYEQYF. The CDR3 coding sequence is TGTGCCAGCAGTGCGTTATCCTACGAGCAGTACTTC.

This chain joins TRBV7-3 and TRBJ2-3; 8 bases are a match to TRBD1. Germline CDR1 SGHTA, CDR2 FQGTGA. The CDR3 consists of 15 residues. Trimming removed 4 bases from V and 4 bases from J; junction bases left unmatched: 7. This CDR3 reads CASSSSGGPPDTQYF. The CDR3, as DNA: TGTGCCAGCAGCTCTTCAGGGGGCCCCCCAGATACGCAGTATTTT.

This clone was seen once. V and J are TRBV7-2 and TRBJ2-7; 12 bases match TRBD2. This CDR3 region has 15 residues. Germline V CDR1 and CDR2: SGHTA, FQGNSA. Trimming took 5 bases from V and 3 from J; bases not matched to a gene: 5. The CDR3 DNA sequence: TGTGCCAGCAGCCCCCAGGGACTAGCGGGCTACGAGCAGTACTTC. Its translation is CASSPQGLAGYEQYF.

V and J are TRBV6-6 and TRBJ2-3; D is possibly TRBD2 (6 bases). Germline loops: CDR1 MNHNY, CDR2 SVGAGI (reference sequence). The germline V and J ends were trimmed by 6 bases and 1 base, with 8 bases remaining between them. The CDR3 has 13 residues. This CDR3 reads CASRGGGTDTQYF. The CDR3 DNA follows: TGTGCCAGCAGGGGGGGAGGCACAGATACGCAGTATTTT.

This chain connects TRBV7-9 to TRBJ1-1; TRBD1 matches at 8 bases. CDR1 SEHNR and CDR2 FQNEAQ come from the germline V gene (reference sequence). The CDR3 sequence is 16 residues long. Trimming at V came to 0 bases and at J to 5 bases, leaving 8 bases not matched to a gene. The CDR3, as DNA: TGTGCCAGCAGCTTAGCCCAGGACAGGGTTGGTACTGAAGCTTTCTTT. Its translation: CASSLAQDRVGTEAFF.

The chain uses TRBV10-3 and TRBJ1-5; unclear D gene. CDR1 and CDR2 (germline): ENHRY, SYGVKD. This CDR3 is 14 amino acids long. The ends were cut back, 3 bases at V and 9 bases at J, with 15 bases in the middle. The CDR3, as DNA: TGTGCCATCAGTGACGAGACGGAGACTAGGCCCCAGCATTTT. Translation: CAISDETETRPQHF.

This chain uses TRBV5-1 with TRBJ2-3; tentatively, D is TRBD2 (7 bases). Trimming cost V 5 bases and J 2 bases, with 15 bases left between them. Germline V gene sequence: CDR1 SGHRS, CDR2 YFSETQ. The CDR3 consists of 15 residues. CDR3 sequence reads: CASRTWAGATDTQYF. The CDR3 DNA reads TGCGCCAGCAGAACATGGGCGGGGGCCACAGATACGCAGTATTTT.

The chain uses TRBV11-2 and TRBJ2-7, with TRBD1 matching 8 bases. J gave up 0 bases and V 5 bases, and 3 bases lay outside the gene matches. The CDR3 extends over 14 amino acids. CDR1 is SGHAT and CDR2 is FQNNGV in the germline V gene. CDR3 bases: TGTGCCAGCAGCGACAGGGGCCACTCCTACGAGCAGTACTTC. This gives the protein CASSDRGHSYEQYF.

This sequence joins TRBV5-1 and TRBJ1-1, with 7 bases fitting TRBD1. Looked up from germline, CDR1 is SGHRS and CDR2 is YFSETQ. Trimming took 7 bases from V and 1 from J; bases not matched to a gene: 4. CDR3 length equals 13 residues. The CDR3 bases are TGCGCCAGCTCAGGGACAGCGAACACTGAAGCTTTCTTT. Translating gives CASSGTANTEAFF. Together with reference TRBV5-1 and TRBJ1-1, the CDR3 gives the full variable domain: KAGVTQTPRYLIKTRGQQVTLSCSPISGHRSVSWYQQTPGQGLQFLFEYFSETQRNKGNFPGRFSGRQFSNSRSEMNVSTLELGDSALYLCASSGTANTEAFFGQGTRLTVV.

This sequence joins TRBV19 and TRBJ2-3; D is possibly TRBD2 (6 bases). V lost 6 bases and J 0 bases, leaving 10 bases between the germline ends. The CDR3 contains 14 residues. Germline lookup yields CDR1 LNHDA and CDR2 SQIVND (reference sequence). CDR3 residues: CASSWGTSTDTQYF. Here the CDR3 DNA reads TGTGCCAGTAGCTGGGGGACTAGCACAGATACGCAGTATTTT.

This chain links TRBV19 with TRBJ2-3, with a tentative D call TRBD2 (6 bases). The CDR3 is 15 amino acids. V lost 4 bases to trimming and J lost 6 bases, with 17 bases between them. Germline lookup yields CDR1 LNHDA and CDR2 SQIVND (reference sequence). The CDR3 DNA follows: TGTGCCAGTAGTAGAGGGACGGCGGGGACTGATACGCAGTATTTT. Protein sequence: CASSRGTAGTDTQYF.

This clone was found once. CDR3 sequence (DNA): TGTGCCAGTAGTATAGCCGACAGGGGCAATCAGCCCCAGCATTTT. Translating it yields CASSIADRGNQPQHF. V usage is TRBV19 and J usage is TRBJ1-5; 7 positions match TRBD1. Losses at the gene ends were 1 base for V and 2 bases for J; bases not matched to a gene: 2. Germline assignment: CDR1 LNHDA and CDR2 SQIVND (reference sequence). This CDR3 contains 15 residues.